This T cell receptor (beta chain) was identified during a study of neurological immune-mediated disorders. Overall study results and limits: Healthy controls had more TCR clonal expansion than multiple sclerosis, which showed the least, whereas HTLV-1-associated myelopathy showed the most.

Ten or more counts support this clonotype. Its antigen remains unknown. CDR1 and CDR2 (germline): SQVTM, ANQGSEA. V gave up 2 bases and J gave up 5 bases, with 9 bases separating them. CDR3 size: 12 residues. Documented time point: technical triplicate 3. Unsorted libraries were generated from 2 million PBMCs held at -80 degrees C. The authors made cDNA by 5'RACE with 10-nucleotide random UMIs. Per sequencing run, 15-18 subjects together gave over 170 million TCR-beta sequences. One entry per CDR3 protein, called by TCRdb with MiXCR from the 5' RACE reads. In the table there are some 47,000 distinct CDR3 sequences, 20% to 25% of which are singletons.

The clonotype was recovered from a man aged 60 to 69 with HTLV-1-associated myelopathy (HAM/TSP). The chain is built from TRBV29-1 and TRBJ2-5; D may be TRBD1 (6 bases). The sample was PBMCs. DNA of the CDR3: TGCAGCGTTGAATTCCAGGGGGAGACCCAGTACTTC. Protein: CSVEFQGETQYF.